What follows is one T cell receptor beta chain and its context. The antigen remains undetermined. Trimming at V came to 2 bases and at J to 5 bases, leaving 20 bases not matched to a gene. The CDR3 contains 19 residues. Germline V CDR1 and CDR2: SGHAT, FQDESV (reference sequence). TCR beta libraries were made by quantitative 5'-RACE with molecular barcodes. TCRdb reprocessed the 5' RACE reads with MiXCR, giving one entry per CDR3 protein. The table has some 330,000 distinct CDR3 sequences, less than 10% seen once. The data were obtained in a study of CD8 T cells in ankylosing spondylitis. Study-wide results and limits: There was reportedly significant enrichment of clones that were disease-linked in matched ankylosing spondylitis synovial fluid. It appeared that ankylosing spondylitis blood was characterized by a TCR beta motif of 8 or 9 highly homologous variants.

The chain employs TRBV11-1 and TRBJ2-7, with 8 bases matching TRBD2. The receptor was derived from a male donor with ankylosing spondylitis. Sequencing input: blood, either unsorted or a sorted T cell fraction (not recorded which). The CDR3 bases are TGTGCCAGCAGCTTATCCCCGTTTAGCGGGATAGGCTCATCTGACGAGCAGTACTTC. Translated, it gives CASSLSPFSGIGSSDEQYF.